This entry is about one T cell receptor (beta chain). Its antigen is not identified. From CD4+ cells came CD45RA+ naive and CD45RA-negative memory subsets. The sample originates from a study of shared clonotypes between healthy human individuals. Study findings and constraints: It was the few donors that limited the genetic and exposure-history diversity represented. Relative to their counterparts shared across all four donors, non-shared clonotypes exhibited diminished generation probabilities.

Assay used: immunoSEQ multiplex PCR; TCRdb lists only in-frame clones, some missing. The repertoire holds over a million clones, with about four fifths as singletons. CDR3 size: 14 residues. Germline V gene lookup returns CDR1 ENHRY and CDR2 SYGVKD. The trim removed 7 bases at V and 5 bases at J, leaving 4 bases unmatched. Sequenced input: memory CD4+ T cells from PBMCs. Subset: CD45RA-negative fraction. The TCR comes from a man aged 18 to 30 in good health. Some clones in this sample may be carry-over from other donors' samples. The chain employs TRBV10-3 and TRBJ1-5; TRBD1 matches at 11 bases. The CDR3 DNA reads as TGTGCCATCAAGGGACAGGGGGATCATCAGCCCCAGCATTTT. This sequence encodes CAIKGQGDHQPQHF.